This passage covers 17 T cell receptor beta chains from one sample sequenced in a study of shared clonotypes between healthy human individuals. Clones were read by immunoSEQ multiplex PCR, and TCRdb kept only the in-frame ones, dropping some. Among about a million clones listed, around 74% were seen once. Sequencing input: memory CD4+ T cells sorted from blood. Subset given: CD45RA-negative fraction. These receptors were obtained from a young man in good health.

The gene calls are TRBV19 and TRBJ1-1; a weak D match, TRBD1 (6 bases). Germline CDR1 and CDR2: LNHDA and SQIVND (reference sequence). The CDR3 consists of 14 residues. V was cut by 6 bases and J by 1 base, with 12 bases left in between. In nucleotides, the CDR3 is TGTGCCAGTAGGCGGGGGGCGGAGAACACTGAAGCTTTCTTT. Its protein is CASRRGAENTEAFF.

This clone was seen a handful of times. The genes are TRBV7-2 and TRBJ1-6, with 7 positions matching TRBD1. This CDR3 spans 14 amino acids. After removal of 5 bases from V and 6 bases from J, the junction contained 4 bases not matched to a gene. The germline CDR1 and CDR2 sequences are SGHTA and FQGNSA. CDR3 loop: CASSPQGFNSPLHF. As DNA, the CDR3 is TGTGCCAGCAGCCCACAGGGGTTTAATTCACCCCTCCACTTT.

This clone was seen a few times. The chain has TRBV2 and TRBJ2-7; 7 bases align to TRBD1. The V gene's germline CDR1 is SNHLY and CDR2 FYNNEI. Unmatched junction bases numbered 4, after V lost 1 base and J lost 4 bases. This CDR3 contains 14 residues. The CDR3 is CASSEGTGEYEQYF. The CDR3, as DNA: TGTGCCAGCAGTGAAGGGACAGGAGAATACGAGCAGTACTTC.

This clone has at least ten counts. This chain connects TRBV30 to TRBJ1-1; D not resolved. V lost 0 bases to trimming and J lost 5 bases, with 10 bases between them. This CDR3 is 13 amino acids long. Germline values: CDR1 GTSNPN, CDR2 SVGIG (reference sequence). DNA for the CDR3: TGTGCCTGGAGTGTACCGCAGTCTACTGAAGCTTTCTTT. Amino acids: CAWSVPQSTEAFF.

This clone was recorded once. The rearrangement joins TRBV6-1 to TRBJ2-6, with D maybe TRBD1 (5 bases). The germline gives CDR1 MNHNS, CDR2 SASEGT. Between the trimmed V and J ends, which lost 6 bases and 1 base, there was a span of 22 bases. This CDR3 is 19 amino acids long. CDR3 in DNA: TGTGCCAGCAGCGAAAGGAGTGCAGGGTGGAGTTCTGGGGCCAACGTCCTGACTTTC. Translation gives CASSERSAGWSSGANVLTF.

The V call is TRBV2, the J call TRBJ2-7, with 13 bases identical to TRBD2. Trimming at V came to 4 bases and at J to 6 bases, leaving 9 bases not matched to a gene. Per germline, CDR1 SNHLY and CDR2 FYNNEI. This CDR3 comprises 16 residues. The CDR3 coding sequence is TGTGCCAGCAGTGCCATTAGGTGGACTAGCGGGAGCGAGCAGTACTTC. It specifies CASSAIRWTSGSEQYF.

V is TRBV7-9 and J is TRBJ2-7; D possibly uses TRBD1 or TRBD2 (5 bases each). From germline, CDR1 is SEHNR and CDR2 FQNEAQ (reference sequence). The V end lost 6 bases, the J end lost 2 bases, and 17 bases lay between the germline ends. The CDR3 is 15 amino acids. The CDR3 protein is CASRMLAGRTYEQYF. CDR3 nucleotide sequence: TGTGCCAGCAGAATGTTGGCAGGGAGAACCTACGAGCAGTACTTC. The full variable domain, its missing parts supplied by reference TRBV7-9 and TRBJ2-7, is DTGVSQNPRHKITKRGQNVTFRCDPISEHNRLYWYRQTLGQGPEFLTYFQNEAQLEKSRLLSDRFSAERPKGSFSTLEIQRTEQGDSAMYLCASRMLAGRTYEQYFGPGTRLTVT.

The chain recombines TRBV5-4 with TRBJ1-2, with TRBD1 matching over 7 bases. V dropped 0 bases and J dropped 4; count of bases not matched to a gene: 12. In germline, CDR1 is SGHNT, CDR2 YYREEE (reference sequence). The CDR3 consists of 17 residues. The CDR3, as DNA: TGTGCCAGCAGCTTGGATCTCCCCCGACAGGGTGCCTATGGCTACACCTTC. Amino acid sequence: CASSLDLPRQGAYGYTF. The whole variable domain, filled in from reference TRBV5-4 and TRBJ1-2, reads ETGVTQSPTHLIKTRGQQVTLRCSSQSGHNTVSWYQQALGQGPQFIFQYYREEENGRGNFPPRFSGLQFPNYSSELNVNALELDDSALYLCASSLDLPRQGAYGYTFGSGTRLTVV.

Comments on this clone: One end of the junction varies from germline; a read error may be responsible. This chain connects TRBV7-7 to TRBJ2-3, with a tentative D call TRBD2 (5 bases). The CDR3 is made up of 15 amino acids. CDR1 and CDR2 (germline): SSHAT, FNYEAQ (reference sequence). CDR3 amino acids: CASSLGSGNTDTQYF. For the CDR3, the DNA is TGTGCTAGCAGCTTAGGCTCGGGGAACACAGATACGCAGTATTTT.

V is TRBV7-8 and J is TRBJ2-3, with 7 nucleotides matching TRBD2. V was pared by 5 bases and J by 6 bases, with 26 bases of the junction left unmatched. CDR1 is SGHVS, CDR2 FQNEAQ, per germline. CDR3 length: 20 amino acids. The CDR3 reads CASSIGSAGERGARKDTQYF. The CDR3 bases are TGTGCCAGCAGCATCGGCTCTGCGGGAGAAAGGGGTGCGCGTAAGGATACGCAGTATTTT. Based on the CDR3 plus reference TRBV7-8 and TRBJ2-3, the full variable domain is GAGVSQSPRYKVAKRGQDVALRCDPISGHVSLFWYQQALGQGPEFLTYFQNEAQLDKSGLPSDRFFAERPEGSVSTLKIQRTQQEDSAVYLCASSIGSAGERGARKDTQYFGPGTRLTVL.

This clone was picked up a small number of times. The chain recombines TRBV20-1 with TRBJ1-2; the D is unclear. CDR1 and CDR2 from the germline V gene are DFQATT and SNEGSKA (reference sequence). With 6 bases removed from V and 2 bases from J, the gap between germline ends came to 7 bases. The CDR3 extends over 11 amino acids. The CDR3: CSAVGNYGYTF. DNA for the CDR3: TGCAGTGCCGTGGGGAACTATGGCTACACCTTC.

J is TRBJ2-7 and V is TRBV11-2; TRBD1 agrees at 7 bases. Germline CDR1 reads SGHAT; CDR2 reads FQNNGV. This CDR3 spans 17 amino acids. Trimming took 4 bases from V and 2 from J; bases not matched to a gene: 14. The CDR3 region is CASSSIGGQAKPYEQYF. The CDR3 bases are TGTGCCAGCAGCTCGATCGGTGGACAGGCAAAACCCTACGAGCAGTACTTC. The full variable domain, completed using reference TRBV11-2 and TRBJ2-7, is EAGVAQSPRYKIIEKRQSVAFWCNPISGHATLYWYQQILGQGPKLLIQFQNNGVVDDSQLPKDRFSAERLKGVDSTLKIQPAKLEDSAVYLCASSSIGGQAKPYEQYFGPGTRLTVT.

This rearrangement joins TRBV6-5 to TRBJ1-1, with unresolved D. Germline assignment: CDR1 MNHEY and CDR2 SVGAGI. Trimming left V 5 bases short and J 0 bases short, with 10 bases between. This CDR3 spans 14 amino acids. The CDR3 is CASSISRLNTEAFF. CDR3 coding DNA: TGTGCCAGCAGTATAAGCAGACTGAACACTGAAGCTTTCTTT.

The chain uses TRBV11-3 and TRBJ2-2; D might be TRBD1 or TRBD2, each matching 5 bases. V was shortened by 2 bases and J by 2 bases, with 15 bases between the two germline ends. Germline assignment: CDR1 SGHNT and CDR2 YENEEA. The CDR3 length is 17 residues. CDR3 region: CASSLYGAGDNTGELFF. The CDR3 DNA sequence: TGTGCCAGCAGCTTATATGGGGCGGGCGATAACACCGGGGAGCTGTTTTTT.

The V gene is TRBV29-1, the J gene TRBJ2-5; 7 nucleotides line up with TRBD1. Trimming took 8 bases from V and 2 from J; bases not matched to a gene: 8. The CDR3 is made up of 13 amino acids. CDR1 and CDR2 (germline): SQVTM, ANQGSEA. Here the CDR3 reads CSYDRVAQETQYF. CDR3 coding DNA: TGCAGCTACGACAGGGTGGCTCAAGAGACCCAGTACTTC. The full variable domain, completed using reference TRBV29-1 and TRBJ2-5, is SAVISQKPSRDICQRGTSLTIQCQVDSQVTMMFWYRQQPGQSLTLIATANQGSEATYESGFVIDKFPISRPNLTFSTLTVSNMSPEDSSIYLCSYDRVAQETQYFGPGTRLLVL.

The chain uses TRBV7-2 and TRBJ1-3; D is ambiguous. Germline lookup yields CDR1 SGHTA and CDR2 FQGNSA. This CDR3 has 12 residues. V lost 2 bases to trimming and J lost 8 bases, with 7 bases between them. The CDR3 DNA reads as TGTGCCAGCAGCTTATTCCAGGACACCATATATTTT. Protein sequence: CASSLFQDTIYF.

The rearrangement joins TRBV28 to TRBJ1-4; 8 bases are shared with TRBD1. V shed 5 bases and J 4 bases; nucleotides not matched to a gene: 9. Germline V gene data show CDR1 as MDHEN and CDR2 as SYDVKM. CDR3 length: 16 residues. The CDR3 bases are TGTGCCAGCAGTCTAGCCAGGGGGCAGGTTAATGAAAAACTGTTTTTT. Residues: CASSLARGQVNEKLFF.